The 10 T cell receptor beta chains presented below share a single source sample, sequenced in a study of beta chain features in type 1 diabetes. Overall study findings and caveats: Shorter TCRB CDR3s, moderately but significantly so, marked every one of the four CD4+ subsets in Type 1 diabetes patients.

These receptors are not linked to any known antigen. The whole isolated RNA underwent reverse transcription, so sequencing captured expressed TCRB transcripts. Assay used: immunoSEQ multiplex PCR; TCRdb lists only in-frame clones, some missing. The repertoire holds over 200,000 clones, approximately 11% seen once, with 0.017% in the top ten. The sequencing sample was made of naive CD4+ T cells from blood. These receptors were collected from a man aged 30 to 45 with type 1 diabetes.

The rearrangement uses TRBV4-1 and TRBJ1-2, with 8 bases matching TRBD1. Germline values: CDR1 MGHRA, CDR2 YSYEKL. The ends lost 0 bases at V and 8 bases at J; junction bases unmatched: 8. The CDR3 spans 15 residues. In DNA form, the CDR3 reads TGCGCCAGCAGCCAAGATCACGCAGGGGGCGTCGGCTACACCTTC. It codes for CASSQDHAGGVGYTF.

This clone was observed a few times. The J gene is TRBJ1-6, the V gene TRBV7-3; D gene ambiguous. Germline V gene sequence: CDR1 SGHTA, CDR2 FQGTGA. The V end lost 1 base, the J end lost 0 bases, and 4 bases lay between the germline ends. CDR3 length: 15 amino acids. CDR3 DNA sequence: TGTGCCAGCAGCTTAAGTAGCTCCTATAATTCACCCCTCCACTTT. Its protein is CASSLSSSYNSPLHF. Based on the CDR3 plus reference TRBV7-3 and TRBJ1-6, the full variable domain is GAGVSQTPSNKVTEKGKYVELRCDPISGHTALYWYRQSLGQGPEFLIYFQGTGAADDSGLPNDRFFAVRPEGSVSTLKIQRTERGDSAVYLCASSLSSSYNSPLHFGNGTRLTVT.

The chain joins TRBV5-1 to TRBJ1-2; D remains ambiguous. Germline CDR1 is SGHRS and CDR2 is YFSETQ. V lost 0 bases and J 3 bases, leaving 9 bases between the germline ends. There are 14 residues in the CDR3. This CDR3 reads CASSLALGDYGYTF. CDR3 bases: TGCGCCAGCAGCTTGGCCTTAGGAGACTATGGCTACACCTTC.

This clone was seen more than once but under ten times. The chain uses TRBV28 and TRBJ1-6; a possible D gene is TRBD1 (5 bases). CDR3 size: 13 residues. With 5 bases removed from V and 9 bases from J, the gap between germline ends came to 11 bases. Germline V gene sequence: CDR1 MDHEN, CDR2 SYDVKM. CDR3 DNA: TGTGCCAGCAGTAACCCCAGGGTTTCACCCCTCCACTTT. Protein product: CASSNPRVSPLHF.

This clone was detected a few times. The chain has TRBV6-1 and TRBJ2-4, with a weak D call TRBD2 (6 bases). CDR1 is MNHNS and CDR2 is SASEGT in the germline V gene. V lost 6 bases and J lost 8, with 14 bases in between. CDR3 length: 13 residues. The CDR3 nucleotides are TGTGCCAGCAGGGAGACTAGTGGGGACATTCAGTACTTC. It specifies CASRETSGDIQYF.

This chain joins TRBV18 and TRBJ2-7, with D tentatively TRBD1 (5 bases). This CDR3 spans 16 amino acids. V was clipped by 2 bases and J by 0 bases, with 14 bases between them. CDR1 and CDR2 (germline): KGHSH, LQKENI. This CDR3 reads CASSPRQSLSSYEQYF. The CDR3 nucleotides are TGTGCCAGCTCACCAAGACAGAGCCTTTCCTCCTACGAGCAGTACTTC.

The gene calls are TRBV29-1 and TRBJ2-5; 7 nucleotides agree with TRBD1. With 6 bases clipped from V and 5 bases from J, the junction kept 12 bases outside the gene matches. CDR1 and CDR2 from the germline V gene are SQVTM and ANQGSEA. There are 14 residues in the CDR3. This chain's CDR3 is CSVKVTGAGETQYF. CDR3 DNA: TGCAGCGTCAAGGTTACAGGGGCCGGCGAGACCCAGTACTTC.

The chain couples TRBV18 to TRBJ1-4, with 7 bases aligning to TRBD1. Trimming at V came to 6 bases and at J to 7 bases, leaving 11 bases not matched to a gene. CDR1 is KGHSH, CDR2 LQKENI, per germline. The CDR3 extends over 15 amino acids. The CDR3 DNA follows: TGTGCCAGCTCTCCCGAAACAGGACAGGTTGAAAAACTGTTTTTT. This codes for CASSPETGQVEKLFF.

This clone was observed a few times. The chain links TRBV9 to TRBJ1-2; possibly TRBD1 for D (5 bases). The CDR3 totals 13 residues. Trimming took off 4 bases at V and 10 bases at J, with 17 bases between the two ends. CDR1 and CDR2 (germline): SGDLS, YYNGEE. CDR3 sequence (DNA): TGTGCCAGCAGCCCAAGGACAATGGATGACTACACCTTC. This translates into CASSPRTMDDYTF.

The rearrangement joins TRBV6-4 to TRBJ2-5, with 9 bases lining up with TRBD2. The germline V gene has CDR1 MRHNA and CDR2 SNTAGT. V shed 6 bases and J 5 bases; nucleotides not matched to a gene: 10. The CDR3 has 15 amino acids. DNA of the CDR3: TGTGCCAGCAGCCGTAGCGGGGGCTCCGGGGAGACCCAGTACTTC. It is translated as CASSRSGGSGETQYF.